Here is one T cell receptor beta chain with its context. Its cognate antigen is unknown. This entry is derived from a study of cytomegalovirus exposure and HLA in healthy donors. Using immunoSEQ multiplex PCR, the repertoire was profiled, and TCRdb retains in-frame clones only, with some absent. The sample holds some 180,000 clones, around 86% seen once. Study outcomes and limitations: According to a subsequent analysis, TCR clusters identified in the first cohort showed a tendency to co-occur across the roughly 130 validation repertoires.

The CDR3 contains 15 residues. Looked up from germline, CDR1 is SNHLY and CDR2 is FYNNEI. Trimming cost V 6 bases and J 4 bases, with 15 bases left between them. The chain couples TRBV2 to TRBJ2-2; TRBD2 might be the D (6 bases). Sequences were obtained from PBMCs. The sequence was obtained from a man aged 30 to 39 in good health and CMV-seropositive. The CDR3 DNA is TGTGCCAGCAGCCCGACTAGTTCGGGCACCGGGGAGCTGTTTTTT. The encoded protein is CASSPTSSGTGELFF.